Listed here are 25 T cell receptor beta chains from one sample, sequenced in a study of shared T cell receptors in the human thymus. Assay: immunoSEQ multiplex PCR; the TCRdb copy retains only in-frame clones and omits some. This table has hundreds of thousands of clones, roughly 90% appearing once. The same specimen was also included in a second study, on human thymus T cells.

The sequencing input was thymocytes. These receptors came from a boy younger than two with a congenital heart defect.

The chain recombines TRBV6-1 with TRBJ1-5; no definite D call. This CDR3 contains 17 residues. Germline values: CDR1 MNHNS, CDR2 SASEGT. V lost 4 bases to trimming and J lost 6 bases, with 22 bases between them. CDR3 loop: CASSAHRPPWEGQPQHF. The DNA for the CDR3 is TGTGCCAGCAGTGCCCACCGGCCGCCTTGGGAGGGTCAGCCCCAGCATTTT.

The chain recombines TRBV10-3 with TRBJ2-2, with D possibly TRBD1 on 6 matching bases. The CDR3 runs to 14 residues. Trimming cost V 8 bases and J 2 bases, with 12 bases left between them. The V gene's germline CDR1 is ENHRY and CDR2 SYGVKD. In DNA form, the CDR3 reads TGTGCCATCTCTTGGACAGTTAACACCGGGGAGCTGTTTTTT. Translation: CAISWTVNTGELFF.

This rearrangement joins TRBV6-5 to TRBJ1-6; D perhaps matches TRBD1 (5 bases). V was clipped by 0 bases and J by 5 bases, with 11 bases between them. Germline CDR1 is MNHEY and CDR2 is SVGAGI. The CDR3 has 16 amino acids. The CDR3 DNA follows: TGTGCCAGCAGTTACTCGACAGTACTTGATAATTCACCCCTCCACTTT. Translation gives CASSYSTVLDNSPLHF.

The V and J genes are TRBV30 and TRBJ2-1; 7 positions match TRBD1. The V and J ends lost 0 bases and 0 bases, in that order; junction bases with no gene match: 2. CDR1 is GTSNPN and CDR2 is SVGIG in the germline V gene (reference sequence). This CDR3 contains 15 residues. The DNA of the CDR3 is TGTGCCTGGAGTGTACAGGGGTACTCCTACAATGAGCAGTTCTTC. This translates into CAWSVQGYSYNEQFF.

The CDR3 protein is CASSPKLDRRESNQPQHF. The CDR3 DNA is TGTGCCAGCAGTCCGAAATTGGACCGACGGGAGAGCAATCAGCCCCAGCATTTT. The chain joins TRBV27 to TRBJ1-5; no clear D gene. This CDR3 contains 18 residues. CDR1 MNHEY and CDR2 SMNVEV come from the germline V gene (reference sequence). Trimming cost V 5 bases and J 1 base, with 21 bases left between them.

Only one count was recorded for this clone. The rearrangement links TRBV6-5 to TRBJ2-7; TRBD2 might be the D (6 bases). CDR1 and CDR2 (germline): MNHEY, SVGAGI. The CDR3 runs to 13 residues. Trimming pared 10 bases from V and 6 bases from J, leaving 19 bases between. This CDR3 is CATRRDFLREQYF. The CDR3 bases are TGTGCCACTCGCCGGGACTTCCTCCGCGAGCAGTACTTC.

The V and J genes are TRBV28 and TRBJ1-2; 11 bases are shared with TRBD1. Germline V CDR1 and CDR2: MDHEN, SYDVKM. This CDR3 spans 16 amino acids. V was pared by 3 bases and J by 4 bases, with 7 bases of the junction left unmatched. The CDR3 DNA follows: TGTGCCAGCAGTTTGGACAGGGGGCGCCCGGGCTATGGCTACACCTTC. This codes for CASSLDRGRPGYGYTF.

The V gene is TRBV9, the J gene TRBJ2-2; 9 positions match TRBD1. This CDR3 comprises 15 residues. V was pared by 6 bases and J by 5 bases, with 8 bases of the junction left unmatched. CDR1 is SGDLS and CDR2 is YYNGEE in the germline V gene. Written as DNA, the CDR3 is TGTGCCAGCATTTCCGGGACAGGGAGTACCGGGGAGCTGTTTTTT. Its protein product is CASISGTGSTGELFF. Full variable domain (remainder filled in from reference TRBV9 and TRBJ2-2): DSGVTQTPKHLITATGQRVTLRCSPRSGDLSVYWYQQSLDQGLQFLIQYYNGEERAKGNILERFSAQQFPDLHSELNLSSLELGDSALYFCASISGTGSTGELFFGEGSRLTVL.

This chain links TRBV7-9 with TRBJ2-1; D is perhaps TRBD2 (6 bases). Germline CDR1 reads SEHNR; CDR2 reads FQNEAQ (reference sequence). V dropped 11 bases and J dropped 2 bases, with 10 bases sitting between them. The CDR3 is 12 amino acids. In DNA, the CDR3 is TGTGCCGGAGGGGCGGCCTACAATGAGCAGTTCTTC. Residues: CAGGAAYNEQFF.

The rearrangement links TRBV9 to TRBJ2-2; 8 bases are shared with TRBD2. The CDR3 is 18 residues long. The germline gives CDR1 SGDLS, CDR2 YYNGEE. With 3 bases clipped from V and 7 bases from J, the junction kept 17 bases outside the gene matches. Here the CDR3 reads CASSGSPKLAASSGELFF. CDR3 coding DNA: TGTGCCAGCAGCGGGTCCCCTAAACTAGCGGCCTCGAGCGGGGAGCTGTTTTTT.

This clone was counted a single time. The genes are TRBV18 and TRBJ2-5; D is possibly TRBD1 (5 bases). The germline CDR1 and CDR2 sequences are KGHSH and LQKENI. Trimming took off 3 bases at V and 5 bases at J, with 13 bases between the two ends. The CDR3 totals 14 residues. CDR3 sequence: CASSPTGAGETQYF. CDR3 in DNA: TGTGCCAGCTCACCTACTGGGGCCGGGGAGACCCAGTACTTC. The full variable domain, rest sourced from reference TRBV18 and TRBJ2-5, is NAGVMQNPRHLVRRRGQEARLRCSPMKGHSHVYWYRQLPEEGLKFMVYLQKENIIDESGMPKERFSAEFPKEGPSILRIQQVVRGDSAAYFCASSPTGAGETQYFGPGTRLLVL.

The chain joins TRBV28 to TRBJ2-7, with D maybe TRBD2 (5 bases). V dropped 3 bases and J dropped 6 bases, with 24 bases sitting between them. CDR1 is MDHEN, CDR2 SYDVKM, per germline. This CDR3 has 17 amino acids. The CDR3 sequence: CASSFKVIGRALGEQYF. In DNA, the CDR3 is TGTGCCAGCAGTTTCAAAGTTATCGGGCGGGCCCTAGGCGAGCAGTACTTC.

This clone was counted only a few times. The CDR3 DNA reads as TGTGCCAGCAGCTTAGAACAGGGTAGGAAACAGCCCCAGCATTTT. Translated, it gives CASSLEQGRKQPQHF. V usage is TRBV5-5 and J usage is TRBJ1-5; possibly TRBD1 for D (6 bases). This CDR3 is 15 amino acids long. Trimming cost V 2 bases and J 7 bases, with 16 bases left between them. The V gene's germline CDR1 is SGHKS and CDR2 YYEKEE (reference sequence).

This sequence joins TRBV20-1 and TRBJ2-1; D gene uncertain. Trimming cost V 3 bases and J 10 bases, with 7 bases left between them. Germline CDR1 DFQATT, CDR2 SNEGSKA (reference sequence). The CDR3 has 10 residues. The CDR3 DNA sequence: TGCAGTGCTAGTCTCGGGGAGCAGTTCTTC. As protein: CSASLGEQFF.

The rearrangement joins TRBV28 to TRBJ1-2; the match to TRBD1 covers 9 bases. The germline gives CDR1 MDHEN, CDR2 SYDVKM. The ends lost 4 bases at V and 8 bases at J; junction bases unmatched: 5. The CDR3 covers 13 residues. Here the CDR3 reads CASSSRTGDGYTF. The CDR3 DNA follows: TGTGCCAGCAGTTCCCGGACAGGGGACGGCTACACCTTC.

This rearrangement joins TRBV12-5 to TRBJ1-3; D unclear. CDR3 size: 14 residues. V lost 6 bases and J 5 bases, leaving 14 bases between the germline ends. Germline loops: CDR1 LGHNT, CDR2 FRNRAP. CDR3 sequence reads: CASGNPSSRNTIYF. The CDR3 DNA reads TGTGCTAGTGGGAACCCTTCGTCTAGAAACACCATATATTTT. Drawing the rest from reference TRBV12-5 and TRBJ1-3, the complete variable domain is DARVTQTPRHKVTEMGQEVTMRCQPILGHNTVFWYRQTMMQGLELLAYFRNRAPLDDSGMPKDRFSAEMPDATLATLKIQPSEPRDSAVYFCASGNPSSRNTIYFGEGSWLTVV.

This chain uses TRBV27 with TRBJ2-1; 8 positions agree with TRBD2. The germline CDR1 and CDR2 sequences are MNHEY and SMNVEV (reference sequence). V was pared by 5 bases and J by 2 bases, with 14 bases of the junction left unmatched. The CDR3 has 18 amino acids. CDR3 residues: CASSPLPWVAGTYNEQFF. The CDR3 DNA sequence: TGTGCCAGCAGTCCCCTCCCTTGGGTAGCGGGGACCTACAATGAGCAGTTCTTC.

This chain uses TRBV6-5 with TRBJ1-1; D call uncertain. This CDR3 region has 13 residues. Germline V gene lookup returns CDR1 MNHEY and CDR2 SVGAGI. The ends were cut back, 2 bases at V and 4 bases at J, with 8 bases in the middle. The CDR3 reads CASSYKGSTEAFF. The CDR3 region has the DNA TGTGCCAGCAGTTACAAAGGGAGCACTGAAGCTTTCTTT.

This clone was observed a few times. The chain has TRBV19 and TRBJ2-7; D perhaps matches TRBD1 (6 bases). Trimming cost V 5 bases and J 4 bases, with 12 bases left between them. The CDR3 spans 13 residues. Germline CDR1 reads LNHDA; CDR2 reads SQIVND (reference sequence). CDR3 DNA sequence: TGTGCCAGTAGTTCCCCACAGGGTTACGAGCAGTACTTC. Its protein is CASSSPQGYEQYF.

The chain uses TRBV4-1 and TRBJ2-1, with D uncertain. This CDR3 comprises 16 residues. Trimming removed 0 bases at V and 7 bases at J, with 16 bases between. Germline V gene lookup returns CDR1 MGHRA and CDR2 YSYEKL. In nucleotides, the CDR3 is TGCGCCAGCAGCCAAGATCCGAGACAACCTCAAAATGAGCAGTTCTTC. Translation gives CASSQDPRQPQNEQFF.

The chain combines TRBV27 with TRBJ2-7; D possibly corresponds to TRBD2 (6 bases). CDR3 size: 18 residues. V lost 5 bases to trimming and J lost 4 bases, with 27 bases between them. Germline values: CDR1 MNHEY, CDR2 SMNVEV (reference sequence). The CDR3 DNA reads TGTGCCAGCAGTCTACGGCTAAGTAGACTAGGGGAAGAGTACGAGCAGTACTTC. It yields the protein CASSLRLSRLGEEYEQYF.

In its sample, this clone was seen once. CDR3 region: CASSAKGRGAPGNTIYF. The CDR3 nucleotides are TGTGCCAGCAGCGCAAAGGGTCGGGGGGCCCCTGGAAACACCATATATTTT. The rearrangement uses TRBV5-6 and TRBJ1-3; D is possibly TRBD1 (6 bases). Germline V gene sequence: CDR1 SGHDT, CDR2 YYEEEE. The CDR3 is 17 residues long. The V end lost 4 bases, the J end lost 2 bases, and 19 bases lay between the germline ends.

With respect to this clone: Distinct nucleotide sequences in the sample also encode this CDR3. The chain is built from TRBV5-4 and TRBJ2-7; maybe TRBD2 (6 bases). There are 13 residues in the CDR3. CDR1 is SGHNT, CDR2 YYREEE, per germline (reference sequence). The ends were cut back, 2 bases at V and 7 bases at J, with 13 bases in the middle. The CDR3 protein is CASSLTGRYEQYF. In nucleotides, the CDR3 is TGTGCCAGCAGCTTAACGGGGAGGTATGAGCAGTACTTC.

V and J are TRBV4-3 and TRBJ2-6, with a tentative D call TRBD1 (5 bases). Looked up from germline, CDR1 is LGHNA and CDR2 is YSLEER. The CDR3 length is 18 residues. The germline V and J ends were trimmed by 2 bases and 4 bases, with 18 bases remaining between them. As DNA, the CDR3 is TGCGCCAGCAGCCAATTTACCGGTCCAGGGCCCGGGGCCAACGTCCTGACTTTC. Residues: CASSQFTGPGPGANVLTF.

The table lists this clone with a count of one. The chain recombines TRBV5-1 with TRBJ2-7, with 8 positions matching TRBD2. Per the germline V gene, CDR1 is SGHRS and CDR2 is YFSETQ. The CDR3 totals 15 residues. V lost 4 bases and J lost 0; bases outside the gene matches: 6. The CDR3: CASSRGGPSSYEQYF. In nucleotides, the CDR3 is TGCGCCAGCAGCCGCGGGGGGCCGAGCTCCTACGAGCAGTACTTC.